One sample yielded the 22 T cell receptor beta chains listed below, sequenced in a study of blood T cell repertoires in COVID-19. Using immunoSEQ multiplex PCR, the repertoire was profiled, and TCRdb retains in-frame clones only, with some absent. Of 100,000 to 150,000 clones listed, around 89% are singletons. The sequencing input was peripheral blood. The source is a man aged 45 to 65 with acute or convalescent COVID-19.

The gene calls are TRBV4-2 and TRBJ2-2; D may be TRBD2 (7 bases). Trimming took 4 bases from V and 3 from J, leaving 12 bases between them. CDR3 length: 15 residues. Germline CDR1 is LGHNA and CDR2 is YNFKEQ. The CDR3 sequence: CASSPAGHYTGELFF. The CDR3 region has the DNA TGTGCCAGCAGCCCAGCGGGACACTACACCGGGGAGCTGTTTTTT.

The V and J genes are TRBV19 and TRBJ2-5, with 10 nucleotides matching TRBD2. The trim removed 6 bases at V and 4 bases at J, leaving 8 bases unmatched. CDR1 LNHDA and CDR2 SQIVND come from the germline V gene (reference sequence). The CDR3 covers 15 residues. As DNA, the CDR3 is TGTGCCAGTAGGCTAGCGGGGGATCCTGGAGAGACCCAGTACTTC. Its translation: CASRLAGDPGETQYF. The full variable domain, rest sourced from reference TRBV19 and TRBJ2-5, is DGGITQSPKYLFRKEGQNVTLSCEQNLNHDAMYWYRQDPGQGLRLIYYSQIVNDFQKGDIAEGYSVSREKKESFPLTVTSAQKNPTAFYLCASRLAGDPGETQYFGPGTRLLVL.

Here the CDR3 reads CASSLGQGDNEQFF. The CDR3 DNA reads TGCGCCAGCAGCTTGGGGCAGGGGGACAATGAGCAGTTCTTC. The rearrangement joins TRBV5-1 to TRBJ2-1, with TRBD1 identical over 7 bases. The CDR3 runs 14 residues. Germline V gene lookup returns CDR1 SGHRS and CDR2 YFSETQ. J gave up 5 bases and V 0 bases, and 2 bases lay outside the gene matches.

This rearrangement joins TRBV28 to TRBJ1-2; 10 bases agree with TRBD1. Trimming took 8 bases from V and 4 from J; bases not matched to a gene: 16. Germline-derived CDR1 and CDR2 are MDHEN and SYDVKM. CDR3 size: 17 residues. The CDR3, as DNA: TGTGCCAGCGGACACTTATTAGGACAGGGGGGGTCCTATGGCTACACCTTC. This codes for CASGHLLGQGGSYGYTF.

The CDR3 region has the DNA TGTGCCTCGACCGAAATACAGGGGGCTAGAAACACCATATATTTT. Encoded protein: CASTEIQGARNTIYF. V is TRBV28 and J is TRBJ1-3, with 9 positions matching TRBD1. The germline CDR1 and CDR2 sequences are MDHEN and SYDVKM. There are 15 residues in the CDR3. V shed 11 bases and J 5 bases; nucleotides not matched to a gene: 13.

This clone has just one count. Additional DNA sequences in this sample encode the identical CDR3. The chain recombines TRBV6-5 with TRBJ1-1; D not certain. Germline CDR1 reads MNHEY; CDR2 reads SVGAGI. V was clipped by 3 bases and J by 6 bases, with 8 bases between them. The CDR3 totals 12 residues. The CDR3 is CASSYSSSEAFF. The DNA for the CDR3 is TGTGCCAGCAGTTATTCAAGCTCTGAAGCTTTCTTT.

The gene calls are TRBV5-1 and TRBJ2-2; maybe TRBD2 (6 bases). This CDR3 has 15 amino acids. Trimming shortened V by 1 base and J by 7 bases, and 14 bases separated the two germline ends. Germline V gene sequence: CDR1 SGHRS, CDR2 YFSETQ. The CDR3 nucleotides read TGCGCCAGCAGCTTGAATCCGGGAGCGGGCGGGGAGCTGTTTTTT. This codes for CASSLNPGAGGELFF.

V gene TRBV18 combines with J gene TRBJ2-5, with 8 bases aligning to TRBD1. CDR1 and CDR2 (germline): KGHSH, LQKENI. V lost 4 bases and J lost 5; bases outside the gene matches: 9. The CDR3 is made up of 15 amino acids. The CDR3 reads CASSRGQGHVETQYF. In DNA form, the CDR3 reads TGTGCCAGCTCACGCGGACAGGGCCACGTTGAGACCCAGTACTTC.

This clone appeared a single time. CDR3 sequence (DNA): TGCGCCAGCAGTGAATTGGCAGGGAGCAATCAGCCCCAGCATTTT. This sequence encodes CASSELAGSNQPQHF. J is TRBJ1-5 and V is TRBV10-2; D may be TRBD1 (5 bases). Germline CDR1 reads WSHSY; CDR2 reads SAAADI. The CDR3 sequence is 15 residues long. The ends were cut back, 3 bases at V and 1 base at J, with 10 bases in the middle.

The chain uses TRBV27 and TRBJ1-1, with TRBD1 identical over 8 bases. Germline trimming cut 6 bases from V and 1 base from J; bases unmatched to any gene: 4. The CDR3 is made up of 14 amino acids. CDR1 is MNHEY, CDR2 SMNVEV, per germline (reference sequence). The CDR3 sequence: CASSRDRSNTEAFF. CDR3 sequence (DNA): TGTGCCAGCAGCCGGGACAGGTCGAACACTGAAGCTTTCTTT.

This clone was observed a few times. CDR3 loop: CASSLQGFGTEAFF. CDR3 bases: TGCGCCAGCAGCTTGCAGGGGTTCGGCACTGAAGCTTTCTTT. This chain connects TRBV5-1 to TRBJ1-1; D is perhaps TRBD1 (6 bases). CDR1 is SGHRS and CDR2 is YFSETQ in the germline V gene. V lost 1 base to trimming and J lost 4 bases, with 11 bases between them. The length of the CDR3 is 14 residues.

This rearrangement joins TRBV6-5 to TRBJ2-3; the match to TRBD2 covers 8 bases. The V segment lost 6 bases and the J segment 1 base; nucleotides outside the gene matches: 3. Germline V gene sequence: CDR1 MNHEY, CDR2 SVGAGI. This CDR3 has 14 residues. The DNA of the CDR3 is TGTGCCAGCAGCCCAGCGGGGGGCACAGATACGCAGTATTTT. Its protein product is CASSPAGGTDTQYF.

CDR3 sequence: CAWSAKQGIQPQHF. CDR3 sequence (DNA): TGTGCCTGGAGTGCAAAACAGGGGATTCAGCCCCAGCATTTT. This chain connects TRBV30 to TRBJ1-5, with 7 nucleotides matching TRBD1. The CDR3 is made up of 14 amino acids. Per germline, CDR1 GTSNPN and CDR2 SVGIG (reference sequence). V lost 1 base to trimming and J lost 6 bases; unmatched junction nucleotides: 6.

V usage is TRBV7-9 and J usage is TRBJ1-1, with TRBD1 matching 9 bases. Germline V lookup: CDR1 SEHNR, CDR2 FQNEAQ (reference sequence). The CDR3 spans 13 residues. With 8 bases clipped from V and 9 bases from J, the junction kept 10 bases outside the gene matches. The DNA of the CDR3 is TGTGCCAGCCTGCCGACCGGGACAGGGAAAGCTTTCTTT. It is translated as CASLPTGTGKAFF. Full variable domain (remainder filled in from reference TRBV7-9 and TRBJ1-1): DTGVSQNPRHKITKRGQNVTFRCDPISEHNRLYWYRQTLGQGPEFLTYFQNEAQLEKSRLLSDRFSAERPKGSFSTLEIQRTEQGDSAMYLCASLPTGTGKAFFGQGTRLTVV.

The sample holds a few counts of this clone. CDR3 region: CASSYPPGYGYTF. CDR3 DNA: TGTGCCAGCAGTTACCCCCCGGGGTATGGCTACACCTTC. The chain links TRBV6-6 to TRBJ1-2; no clear D gene. From germline, CDR1 is MNHNY and CDR2 SVGAGI (reference sequence). The CDR3 runs to 13 residues. V was pared by 2 bases and J by 5 bases, with 9 bases between.

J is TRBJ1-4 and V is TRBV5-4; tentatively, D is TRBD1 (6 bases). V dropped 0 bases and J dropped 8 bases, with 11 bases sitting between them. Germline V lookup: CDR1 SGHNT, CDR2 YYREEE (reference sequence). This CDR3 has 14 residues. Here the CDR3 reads CASSLGGGGEKLFF. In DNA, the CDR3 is TGTGCCAGCAGCTTGGGAGGGGGTGGAGAAAAACTGTTTTTT.

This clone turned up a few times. The CDR3 region is CATTSGYFGGYTF. In DNA form, the CDR3 reads TGTGCCACCACATCAGGGTATTTCGGTGGCTACACCTTC. The chain combines TRBV27 with TRBJ1-2, with TRBD1 as a possible D gene (5 bases). Germline CDR1 and CDR2: MNHEY and SMNVEV (reference sequence). Trimming removed 10 bases at V and 7 bases at J, with 19 bases between. The CDR3 is 13 residues long.

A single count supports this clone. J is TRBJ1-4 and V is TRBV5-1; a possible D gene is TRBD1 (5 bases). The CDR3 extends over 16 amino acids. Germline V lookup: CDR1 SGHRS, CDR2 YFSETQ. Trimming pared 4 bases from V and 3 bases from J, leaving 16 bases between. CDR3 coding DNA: TGCGCCAGCAGCCGTGGTGGGTCAGGGCCTAATGAAAAACTGTTTTTT. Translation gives CASSRGGSGPNEKLFF.

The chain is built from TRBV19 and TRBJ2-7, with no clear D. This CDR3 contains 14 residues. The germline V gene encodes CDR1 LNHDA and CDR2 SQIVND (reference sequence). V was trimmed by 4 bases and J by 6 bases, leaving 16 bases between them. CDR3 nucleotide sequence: TGTGCCAGTAGTAGCCTTTTTGGTAGCAGCGAGCAGTACTTC. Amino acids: CASSSLFGSSEQYF.

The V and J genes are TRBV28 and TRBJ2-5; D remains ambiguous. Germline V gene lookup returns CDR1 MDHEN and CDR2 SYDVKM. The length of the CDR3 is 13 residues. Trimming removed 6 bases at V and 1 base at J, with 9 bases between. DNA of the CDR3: TGTGCCAGCAGCGAGGTTCCCCAAGAGACCCAGTACTTC. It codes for CASSEVPQETQYF.

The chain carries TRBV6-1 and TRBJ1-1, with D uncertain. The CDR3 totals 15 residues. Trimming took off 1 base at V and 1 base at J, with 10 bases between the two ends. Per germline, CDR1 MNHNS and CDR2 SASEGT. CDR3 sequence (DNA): TGTGCCAGCAGTGAAGGGAGGGAGGGGAACACTGAAGCTTTCTTT. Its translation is CASSEGREGNTEAFF.

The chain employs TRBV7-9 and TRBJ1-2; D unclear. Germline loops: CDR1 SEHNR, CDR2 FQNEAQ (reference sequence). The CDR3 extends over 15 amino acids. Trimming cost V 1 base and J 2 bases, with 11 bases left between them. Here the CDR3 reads CASSLEVGRNYGYTF. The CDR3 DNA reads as TGTGCCAGCAGCTTAGAAGTAGGCAGGAACTATGGCTACACCTTC.